This T cell receptor (beta chain) was captured by sequencing in a study of T cell changes during pregnancy in multiple sclerosis. The method was immunoSEQ multiplex PCR; TCRdb's version includes in-frame clones alone and lacks a portion of them. This table holds about 92,000 clones, around 92% found once. This CDR3 is 12 amino acids long. V was shortened by 4 bases and J by 7 bases, with 11 bases between the two germline ends. Germline CDR1 is SQVTM and CDR2 is ANQGSEA. The specimen comprised peripheral blood, sampled in the first trimester of pregnancy. The chain joins TRBV29-1 to TRBJ2-1, with TRBD2 as a possible D gene (5 bases). This clonotype originated in a female donor with multiple sclerosis, enrolled in a pregnancy study. CDR3 sequence (DNA): TGCAGCGTTGGACTACCCCGGAATGAGCAGTTCTTC. Its protein product is CSVGLPRNEQFF.